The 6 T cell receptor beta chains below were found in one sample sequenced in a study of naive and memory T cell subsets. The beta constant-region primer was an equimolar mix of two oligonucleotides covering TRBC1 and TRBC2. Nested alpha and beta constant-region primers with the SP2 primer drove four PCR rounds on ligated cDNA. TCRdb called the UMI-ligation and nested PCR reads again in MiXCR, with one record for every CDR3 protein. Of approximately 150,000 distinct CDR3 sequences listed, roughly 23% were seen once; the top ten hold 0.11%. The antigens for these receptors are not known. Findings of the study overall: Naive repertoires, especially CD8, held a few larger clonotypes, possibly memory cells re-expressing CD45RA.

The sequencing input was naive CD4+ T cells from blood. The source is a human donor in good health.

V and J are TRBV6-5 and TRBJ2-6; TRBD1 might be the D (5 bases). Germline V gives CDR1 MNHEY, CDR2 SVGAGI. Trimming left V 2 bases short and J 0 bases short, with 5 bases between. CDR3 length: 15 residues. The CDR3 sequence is CASSYDSSGANVLTF. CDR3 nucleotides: TGTGCCAGCAGTTACGACAGCTCTGGGGCCAACGTCCTGACTTTC.

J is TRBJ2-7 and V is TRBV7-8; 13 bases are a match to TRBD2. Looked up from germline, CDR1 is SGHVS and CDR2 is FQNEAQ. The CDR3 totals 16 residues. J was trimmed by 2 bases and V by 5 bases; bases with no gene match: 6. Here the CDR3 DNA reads TGTGCCAGCAGCCCCGGCGGACTAGCGGGGGCCTACGAGCAGTACTTC. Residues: CASSPGGLAGAYEQYF.

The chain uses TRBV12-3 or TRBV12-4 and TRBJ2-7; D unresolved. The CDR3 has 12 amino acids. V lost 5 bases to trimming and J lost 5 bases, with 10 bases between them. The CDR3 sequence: CASSAPNNEQYF. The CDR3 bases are TGTGCCAGCAGTGCCCCTAACAACGAGCAGTACTTC.

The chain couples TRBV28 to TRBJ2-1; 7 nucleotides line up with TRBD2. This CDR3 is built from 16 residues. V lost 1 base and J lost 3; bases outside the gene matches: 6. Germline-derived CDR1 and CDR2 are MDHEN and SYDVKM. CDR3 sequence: CASSLLGGRFYNEQFF. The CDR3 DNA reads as TGTGCCAGCAGTTTATTAGGCGGGAGATTCTACAATGAGCAGTTCTTC.

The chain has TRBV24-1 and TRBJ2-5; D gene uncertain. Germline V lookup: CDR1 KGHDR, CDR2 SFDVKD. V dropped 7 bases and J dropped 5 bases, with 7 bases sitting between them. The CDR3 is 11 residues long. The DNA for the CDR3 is TGTGCCACCAGGAAGGGTGAGACCCAGTACTTC. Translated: CATRKGETQYF.

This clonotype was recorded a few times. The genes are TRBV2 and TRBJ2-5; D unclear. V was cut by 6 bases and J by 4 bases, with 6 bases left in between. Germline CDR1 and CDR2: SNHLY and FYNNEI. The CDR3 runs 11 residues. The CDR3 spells CASRERETQYF. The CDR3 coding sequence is TGTGCCAGCAGGGAGCGAGAGACCCAGTACTTC. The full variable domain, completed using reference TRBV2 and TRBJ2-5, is EPEVTQTPSHQVTQMGQEVILRCVPISNHLYFYWYRQILGQKVEFLVSFYNNEISEKSEIFDDQFSVERPDGSNFTLKIRSTKLEDSAMYFCASRERETQYFGPGTRLLVL.